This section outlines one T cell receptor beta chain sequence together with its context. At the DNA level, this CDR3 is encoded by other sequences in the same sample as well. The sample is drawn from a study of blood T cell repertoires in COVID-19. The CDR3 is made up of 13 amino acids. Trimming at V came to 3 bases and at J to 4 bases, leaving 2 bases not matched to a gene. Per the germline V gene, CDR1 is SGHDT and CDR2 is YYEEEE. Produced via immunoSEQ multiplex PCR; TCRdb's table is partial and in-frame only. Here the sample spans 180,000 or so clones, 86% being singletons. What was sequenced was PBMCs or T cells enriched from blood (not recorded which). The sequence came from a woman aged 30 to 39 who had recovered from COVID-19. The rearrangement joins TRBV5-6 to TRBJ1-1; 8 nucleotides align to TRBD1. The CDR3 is CASSYRGSTEAFF. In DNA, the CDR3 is TGTGCCAGCAGCTACAGGGGGAGCACTGAAGCTTTCTTT.